Listed here are 14 T cell receptor beta chains from one sample, sequenced in a study of blood T cell repertoires in COVID-19. The data were produced by immunoSEQ multiplex PCR, yet TCRdb's version contains in-frame clones alone and is incomplete. This table has approximately 170,000 clones, approximately 85% appearing once. Sequencing was performed on PBMCs or T cells enriched from blood (not recorded which). The receptor set was obtained from a woman aged 18-29 years who had recovered from COVID-19.

The rearrangement joins TRBV19 to TRBJ2-3; 8 nucleotides match TRBD2. In germline, CDR1 is LNHDA, CDR2 SQIVND (reference sequence). J lost 3 bases, V lost 1 base, and 3 bases had no gene match. This CDR3 is built from 15 residues. The CDR3 region has the DNA TGTGCCAGTAGTATAGCGGGAGGGCCTACAGATACGCAGTATTTT. Residues: CASSIAGGPTDTQYF.

This clone was observed a handful of times. This chain joins TRBV3-1 (or the pseudogene TRBV3-2) and TRBJ1-4; no reliable D call. Between the trimmed V and J ends, which lost 0 bases and 12 bases, there was a span of 17 bases. Germline CDR1 is LGHDT and CDR2 is YNNKEL (reference sequence). This CDR3 is built from 15 residues. Here the CDR3 reads CASSQDRGEREELFF. CDR3 nucleotide sequence: TGTGCCAGCAGCCAAGACCGGGGAGAGAGGGAGGAACTGTTTTTT.

The chain recombines TRBV7-5 with TRBJ1-1; TRBD1, the D gene given by the table, was not confirmed from the DNA. TRBV7-5 is recorded as a pseudogene. The CDR3 extends over 14 amino acids. In DNA, the CDR3 is TGTGCCAGAAGCTTATCAGTGATAAGCACTGAAGCTTTCTTT. Protein: CARSLSVISTEAFF.

This chain links TRBV5-1 with TRBJ1-1, with 9 nucleotides matching TRBD1. The CDR3 contains 13 residues. CDR1 and CDR2 (germline): SGHRS, YFSETQ. J was trimmed by 7 bases and V by 4 bases; bases with no gene match: 5. The CDR3 DNA sequence: TGCGCCAGCAGCGGAGGACAGGGGAGTGAAGCTTTCTTT. Amino acids: CASSGGQGSEAFF.

The V and J genes are TRBV5-1 and TRBJ2-7, with 9 bases fitting TRBD1. Trimming at V came to 5 bases and at J to 9 bases, leaving 18 bases not matched to a gene. CDR1 is SGHRS, CDR2 YFSETQ, per germline. CDR3 length: 16 residues. The CDR3 loop reads CASREDTGGKVALQYF. Written as DNA, the CDR3 is TGCGCCAGCAGGGAAGATACAGGGGGCAAAGTCGCTCTGCAGTACTTC. The full variable domain, rest sourced from reference TRBV5-1 and TRBJ2-7, is KAGVTQTPRYLIKTRGQQVTLSCSPISGHRSVSWYQQTPGQGLQFLFEYFSETQRNKGNFPGRFSGRQFSNSRSEMNVSTLELGDSALYLCASREDTGGKVALQYFGPGTRLTVT.

The chain has TRBV19 and TRBJ2-3; 8 bases agree with TRBD2. CDR1 and CDR2 from the germline V gene are LNHDA and SQIVND (reference sequence). CDR3 length: 15 residues. Trimming removed 9 bases from V and 2 bases from J; junction bases left unmatched: 10. The chain's CDR3 is CASQNPGGDTDTQYF. CDR3 coding DNA: TGTGCCAGCCAAAATCCGGGGGGGGACACAGATACGCAGTATTTT.

This clone came up once. The chain recombines TRBV7-8 with TRBJ1-5; 9 nucleotides line up with TRBD1. The junction had 6 bases not matched to a gene; V was cut back by 5 bases and J by 1 base. The germline V gene has CDR1 SGHVS and CDR2 FQNEAQ. This CDR3 is built from 16 residues. The chain's CDR3 is CASSPSGTGSNQPQHF. In nucleotides, the CDR3 is TGTGCCAGCAGCCCGTCCGGGACAGGGAGCAATCAGCCCCAGCATTTT.

V usage is TRBV11-1 and J usage is TRBJ1-2, with D unresolved. The CDR3 is 13 residues long. Looked up from germline, CDR1 is SGHAT and CDR2 is FQDESV (reference sequence). Trimming left V 1 base short and J 3 bases short, with 6 bases between. The CDR3 loop reads CASSLVGDYGYTF. CDR3 coding DNA: TGTGCCAGCAGCTTAGTCGGGGACTATGGCTACACCTTC. Supplemented by reference TRBV11-1 and TRBJ1-2, the full variable domain reads EAEVAQSPRYKITEKSQAVAFWCDPISGHATLYWYRQILGQGPELLVQFQDESVVDDSQLPKDRFSAERLKGVDSTLKIQPAELGDSAMYLCASSLVGDYGYTFGSGTRLTVV.

This clone has a handful of counts. The V gene is TRBV5-1, the J gene TRBJ1-4; possibly TRBD1 for D (5 bases). CDR3 length equals 14 residues. From germline, CDR1 is SGHRS and CDR2 YFSETQ. Trimming removed 4 bases at V and 0 bases at J, with 7 bases between. The CDR3: CASSDSATNEKLFF. CDR3 coding DNA: TGCGCCAGCAGCGACAGTGCAACTAATGAAAAACTGTTTTTT.

The genes are TRBV4-3 and TRBJ2-4; weak D call: TRBD2 (6 bases). The CDR3 runs 13 residues. Trimming removed 0 bases at V and 6 bases at J, with 6 bases between. Germline-derived CDR1 and CDR2 are LGHNA and YSLEER. The CDR3 reads CASSQEGGNIQYF. CDR3 coding DNA: TGCGCCAGCAGCCAAGAGGGGGGAAACATTCAGTACTTC.

In this sample, this clone turned up a few times. Written as DNA, the CDR3 is TGTGCCAGCAGCCAATACGCCGGCTACGAGCAGTACTTC. Amino acids: CASSQYAGYEQYF. This rearrangement joins TRBV3-1 (or the pseudogene TRBV3-2) to TRBJ2-7; D not certain. V dropped 2 bases and J dropped 3 bases, with 8 bases sitting between them. Germline lookup yields CDR1 LGHDT and CDR2 YNNKEL (reference sequence). The CDR3 is 13 amino acids.

The CDR3 sequence: CASSPTQVSSYEQYF. The CDR3 bases are TGTGCCAGCTCACCAACACAGGTGAGCTCCTACGAGCAGTACTTC. The rearrangement joins TRBV18 to TRBJ2-7, with D maybe TRBD1 (5 bases). CDR3 size: 15 residues. V was pared by 2 bases and J by 0 bases, with 11 bases between. Germline V gene data show CDR1 as KGHSH and CDR2 as LQKENI.

This chain connects TRBV5-1 to TRBJ2-3; tentative D call: TRBD1 (6 bases). This CDR3 has 17 residues. Trimming cost V 0 bases and J 2 bases, with 16 bases left between them. Germline V gives CDR1 SGHRS, CDR2 YFSETQ. Here the CDR3 DNA reads TGCGCCAGCAGCTTGGCAACAACAGGGCTAAACACAGATACGCAGTATTTT. This sequence encodes CASSLATTGLNTDTQYF.

This clone was seen a single time. The chain uses TRBV10-3 and TRBJ1-1, with 7 bases lining up with TRBD1. The V gene's germline CDR1 is ENHRY and CDR2 SYGVKD. V shed 4 bases and J 5 bases; nucleotides not matched to a gene: 13. This CDR3 region has 16 residues. In DNA form, the CDR3 reads TGTGCCATCAGTGGACCTCCGAGACAGGGTGGTACTGAAGCTTTCTTT. Protein: CAISGPPRQGGTEAFF.